Below are 19 T cell receptor beta chains sequenced from a single sample in a study of T-cell memory formation after mild COVID-19. A single record per CDR3 protein comes from TCRdb applying MiXCR to the 5' RACE reads. The sample includes approximately 250,000 distinct CDR3 sequences, approximately 15% of them seen just once. Sequenced sample: PBMCs or a T cell subset sorted from them (not recorded which). Every receptor here comes from an adult woman who had mild COVID-19 (a few samples of this study predate the infection). Cell type and time point are not known.

This clonotype was seen a few times. A read error may account for a junction end that differs from germline. The rearrangement joins TRBV7-7 to TRBJ2-1, with a tentative D call TRBD1 (6 bases). In germline, CDR1 is SSHAT, CDR2 FNYEAQ (reference sequence). The length of the CDR3 is 13 residues. The CDR3 DNA is TGTGCTAGCAGCCAAAGGACAGAGAGTGGGCAGTTCTTC. It specifies CASSQRTESGQFF.

The chain carries TRBV10-3 and TRBJ1-6; D perhaps matches TRBD1 (6 bases). V was cut by 0 bases and J by 10 bases, with 19 bases left in between. Germline V lookup: CDR1 ENHRY, CDR2 SYGVKD. This CDR3 region has 17 residues. The CDR3 DNA reads as TGTGCCATCAGTGAGTCGAGTGGGGGCGGAAAAGGCTCACCCCTCCACTTT. Translating gives CAISESSGGGKGSPLHF.

This clonotype was seen repeatedly, ten times or more. The chain couples TRBV12-3 or TRBV12-4 to TRBJ2-5; the D is unclear. This CDR3 has 11 amino acids. The germline V and J ends were trimmed by 3 bases and 5 bases, with 4 bases remaining between them. The CDR3: CASSFAETQYF. The CDR3 nucleotides are TGTGCCAGCAGTTTCGCGGAGACCCAGTACTTC.

This clonotype was counted at least ten times. This chain links TRBV3-1 with TRBJ2-1; weak D call: TRBD2 (7 bases). The CDR3 spans 17 residues. Germline V gene data show CDR1 as LGHDT and CDR2 as YNNKEL (reference sequence). The V and J ends lost 4 bases and 8 bases respectively, with 24 bases between them. The CDR3 region is CASSPLRGGSLVHEQFF. For the CDR3, the DNA is TGTGCCAGCAGCCCTTTAAGGGGGGGGAGCTTAGTCCATGAGCAGTTCTTC.

A few counts support this clonotype. The chain joins TRBV4-1 to TRBJ1-4, with 7 bases aligning to TRBD1. From germline, CDR1 is MGHRA and CDR2 YSYEKL. The V and J ends lost 3 bases and 4 bases, in that order; junction bases with no gene match: 8. This CDR3 is built from 16 residues. The DNA of the CDR3 is TGCGCCAGCAGCCAGCCGGGGACAGACGTTAATGAAAAACTGTTTTTT. It specifies CASSQPGTDVNEKLFF.

The chain uses TRBV6-5 and TRBJ1-2; D is unresolved. With 2 bases removed from V and 0 bases from J, the gap between germline ends came to 10 bases. The CDR3 is 15 residues long. Germline loops: CDR1 MNHEY, CDR2 SVGAGI. CDR3 protein: CASSYSSWSNYGYTF. CDR3 coding DNA: TGTGCCAGCAGTTACAGTAGTTGGTCTAACTATGGCTACACCTTC.

This clonotype has more than one count but fewer than ten. The chain is built from TRBV5-1 and TRBJ1-5, with D perhaps TRBD1 (5 bases). The germline gives CDR1 SGHRS, CDR2 YFSETQ. The CDR3 length is 15 residues. Deletions cut 0 bases from V and 1 base from J, with 8 bases between. The CDR3 bases are TGCGCCAGCAGCTTGGAAGGGGCGAGCAATCAGCCCCAGCATTTT. Protein sequence: CASSLEGASNQPQHF.

This clonotype appeared a few times. The V and J genes are TRBV25-1 and TRBJ1-2; unclear D gene. Trimming shortened V by 7 bases and J by 6 bases, and 15 bases separated the two germline ends. Germline lookup yields CDR1 MGHDK and CDR2 SYGVNS. CDR3 length: 13 amino acids. CDR3: CASKGRWVDGYTF. The CDR3 nucleotides are TGTGCCAGCAAAGGACGTTGGGTTGATGGCTACACCTTC.

This chain uses TRBV6-5 with TRBJ2-4; TRBD1 agrees at 9 bases. After removal of 6 bases from V and 0 bases from J, the junction contained 9 bases not matched to a gene. The CDR3 runs to 17 residues. Germline CDR1 reads MNHEY; CDR2 reads SVGAGI. CDR3: CASRPPGQGLAKNIQYF. In DNA, the CDR3 is TGTGCCAGCAGACCCCCGGGACAGGGCCTAGCCAAAAACATTCAGTACTTC.

The sample holds a few counts of this clonotype. The chain couples TRBV3-1 to TRBJ2-4; D possibly corresponds to TRBD1 (6 bases). V dropped 0 bases and J dropped 6 bases, with 21 bases sitting between them. This CDR3 contains 18 residues. CDR1 LGHDT and CDR2 YNNKEL come from the germline V gene (reference sequence). DNA for the CDR3: TGTGCCAGCAGCCAAGATCTTCCGGGACACATTTTCGCAAACATTCAGTACTTC. It specifies CASSQDLPGHIFANIQYF. Full variable domain (remainder filled in from reference TRBV3-1 and TRBJ2-4): DTAVSQTPKYLVTQMGNDKSIKCEQNLGHDTMYWYKQDSKKFLKIMFSYNNKELIINETVPNRFSPKSPDKAHLNLHINSLELGDSAVYFCASSQDLPGHIFANIQYFGAGTRLSVL.

This clonotype was observed a handful of times. The chain combines TRBV7-9 with TRBJ1-1; D remains unclear. V gave up 5 bases and J gave up 1 base, with 17 bases separating them. The CDR3 consists of 16 residues. The germline CDR1 and CDR2 sequences are SEHNR and FQNEAQ (reference sequence). The CDR3: CASSPANQDWNTEAFF. CDR3 DNA sequence: TGTGCCAGCAGCCCCGCAAACCAGGATTGGAACACTGAAGCTTTCTTT.

This clonotype was detected only a few times. V usage is TRBV6-1 and J usage is TRBJ2-1; 13 bases map to TRBD2. V lost 1 base and J lost 4; bases outside the gene matches: 1. CDR1 MNHNS and CDR2 SASEGT come from the germline V gene. This CDR3 comprises 16 residues. The CDR3 sequence: CASSEGLAGGYNEQFF. Written as DNA, the CDR3 is TGTGCCAGCAGTGAAGGACTAGCGGGGGGTTACAATGAGCAGTTCTTC.

This chain links TRBV18 with TRBJ2-3; 7 nucleotides line up with TRBD1. Trimming took 1 base from V and 0 from J; bases not matched to a gene: 10. The CDR3 runs 18 residues. Germline assignment: CDR1 KGHSH and CDR2 LQKENI. CDR3 nucleotide sequence: TGTGCCAGCTCACCACACGGGACAGTGGGAACTAGCACAGATACGCAGTATTTT. This translates into CASSPHGTVGTSTDTQYF.

The rearrangement joins TRBV7-9 to TRBJ2-3; TRBD2 is a possible D gene (5 bases). The V and J ends lost 2 bases and 0 bases respectively, with 9 bases between them. There are 15 residues in the CDR3. The germline V gene encodes CDR1 SEHNR and CDR2 FQNEAQ (reference sequence). DNA of the CDR3: TGTGCCAGCAGCTTAAACGGGGTGAGCACAGATACGCAGTATTTT. As protein: CASSLNGVSTDTQYF.

V gene TRBV7-9 combines with J gene TRBJ2-2, with 7 bases that match TRBD1. The CDR3 is made up of 16 amino acids. J gave up 1 base and V 5 bases, and 7 bases lay outside the gene matches. CDR1 and CDR2 from the germline V gene are SEHNR and FQNEAQ (reference sequence). The CDR3 region has the DNA TGTGCCAGCAGCAGAACCGGGACAGAGAACACCGGGGAGCTGTTTTTT. Encoded protein: CASSRTGTENTGELFF.

The CDR3 here is CASSLVGETYNEQFF. CDR3 sequence (DNA): TGCGCCAGCAGCTTGGTGGGGGAGACCTACAATGAGCAGTTCTTC. This chain joins TRBV5-1 and TRBJ2-1, with D perhaps assigned TRBD1 or TRBD2 (5 bases each). Trimming pared 0 bases from V and 2 bases from J, leaving 9 bases between. The CDR3 consists of 15 residues. Germline V gene data show CDR1 as SGHRS and CDR2 as YFSETQ.

This clonotype appeared a few times. CDR3 loop: CAWRDQEVVPRGEQYF. The CDR3 bases are TGTGCCTGGAGGGACCAGGAAGTAGTACCGAGGGGCGAGCAGTACTTC. The gene calls are TRBV30 and TRBJ2-7, with D possibly being TRBD1 or TRBD2 (5 bases each). Trimming took 3 bases from V and 6 from J, leaving 24 bases between them. The germline CDR1 and CDR2 sequences are GTSNPN and SVGIG (reference sequence). This CDR3 spans 16 amino acids.

The J gene is TRBJ2-3, the V gene TRBV7-2; D might be TRBD1 or TRBD2, each matching 5 bases. Germline CDR1 and CDR2: SGHTA and FQGNSA. With 7 bases removed from V and 3 bases from J, the gap between germline ends came to 11 bases. The CDR3 spans 13 residues. The CDR3 loop is CASNVWGTDTQYF. CDR3 in DNA: TGTGCCAGCAACGTTTGGGGGACAGATACGCAGTATTTT. The variable domain in full, with the rest retrieved from reference TRBV7-2 and TRBJ2-3, is GAGVSQSPSNKVTEKGKDVELRCDPISGHTALYWYRQSLGQGLEFLIYFQGNSAPDKSGLPSDRFSAERTGGSVSTLTIQRTQQEDSAVYLCASNVWGTDTQYFGPGTRLTVL.

There are a few counts of this clonotype. The gene calls are TRBV18 and TRBJ1-5; D gene unclear. V shed 5 bases and J shed 5 bases, with 10 bases lying between them. CDR1 is KGHSH and CDR2 is LQKENI in the germline V gene. CDR3 size: 13 residues. CDR3 coding DNA: TGTGCCAGCTCAGGAGGGAAGGATCAGCCCCAGCATTTT. This sequence encodes CASSGGKDQPQHF.